The 8 T cell receptor beta chains listed next were all sequenced from one sample in a study of regulatory T cells in long-lasting Graves disease. Arm-PCR of CDR3 regions with iRepertoire HTBI primers generated TCR beta libraries. In TCRdb, the multiplex PCR reads were re-called with MiXCR into one record per CDR3 protein. The repertoire holds roughly 410,000 distinct CDR3 sequences, approximately 15% seen once, with about 8.3% in the top ten. Regarding time point: newly diagnosed GD, antithyroid drugs for less than 3 months. Scientists built the TCR library using RNA that was extracted from PBMCs. The same data also went into a second study, on T cells in Graves' hyperthyroidism and ophthalmopathy.

The sequenced sample was peripheral blood mononuclear cells (PBMCs), obtained at new diagnosis, from a patient treated with antithyroid drugs. The source of these receptors is a middle-aged woman with Graves disease.

This clonotype has at least ten counts. This chain joins TRBV12-3 or TRBV12-4 and TRBJ2-3; possible D gene TRBD2, 6 bases. Trimming removed 3 bases at V and 4 bases at J, with 14 bases between. The CDR3 runs to 15 residues. The DNA of the CDR3 is TGTGCCAGCAGTTTTTTAGGGGAGGCCCCAGATACGCAGTATTTT. Residues: CASSFLGEAPDTQYF.

The table lists this clonotype with many counts. The V call is TRBV11-2, the J call TRBJ2-1; no firm D call. The CDR3 covers 14 residues. The V and J ends lost 2 bases and 7 bases respectively, with 12 bases between them. Germline-derived CDR1 and CDR2 are SGHAT and FQNNGV. CDR3: CASSLNSQLNEQFF. CDR3 in DNA: TGTGCCAGCAGCTTAAATTCCCAATTGAATGAGCAGTTCTTC.

In regard to this clonotype: A much larger clone sits a single nucleotide away, making a read error possible. The chain uses TRBV28 and TRBJ2-7; D is undetermined. The V end was cut by 3 bases, the J end by 3 bases, with 6 bases between. The CDR3 has 12 residues. Germline CDR1 is MDHEN and CDR2 is SYDVKM. CDR3 sequence reads: CASSFLFYEQYF. CDR3 nucleotide sequence: TGTGCCAGCAGTTTCCTCTTCTACGAGCAGTACTTC.

Of note for this clonotype: A much larger clone is a single base away; this may be a read error. No conserved phenylalanine or tryptophan ends this CDR3, so it is likely a read error. The rearrangement joins TRBV10-3 to TRBJ1-1; tentative D call: TRBD1 (5 bases). Germline V gives CDR1 ENHRY, CDR2 SYGVKD. V lost 0 bases to trimming and J lost 6 bases, with 23 bases between them. CDR3 length: 18 residues. The chain's CDR3 is CAISESTFTGGSRAEAFL. The CDR3 DNA sequence: TGTGCCATCAGTGAGTCGACTTTTACAGGAGGGAGTCGGGCTGAAGCTTTCTTA.

A few counts support this clonotype. The rearrangement links TRBV27 to TRBJ2-1; D is perhaps TRBD1 (6 bases). V shed 4 bases and J shed 12 bases, with 10 bases lying between them. The V gene's germline CDR1 is MNHEY and CDR2 SMNVEV (reference sequence). CDR3 length equals 11 residues. For the CDR3, the DNA is TGTGCCAGCAGTTCCAGGGGTAGGCAGTTCTTC. Its protein is CASSSRGRQFF.

The table lists this clonotype with many counts. For the CDR3, the DNA is TGTGCCAGCAGCCAATTTAAGGCAGGGAGACAAGAGACCCAGTACTTC. Amino acids: CASSQFKAGRQETQYF. The J gene is TRBJ2-5, the V gene TRBV14, with D possibly called TRBD1 or TRBD2 (5 bases each). Germline CDR1 reads SGHDN; CDR2 reads FVKESK. V was cut by 2 bases and J by 2 bases, with 15 bases left in between. The CDR3 runs to 16 residues.

This clonotype was picked up many times. The chain is built from TRBV27 and TRBJ2-1, with D unresolved. Deletions cut 6 bases from V and 0 bases from J, with 12 bases between. CDR1 MNHEY and CDR2 SMNVEV come from the germline V gene (reference sequence). This CDR3 comprises 15 residues. As DNA, the CDR3 is TGTGCCAGCAGCTTAGCCTTGAGCTCCTACAATGAGCAGTTCTTC. Its translation is CASSLALSSYNEQFF.

The chain joins TRBV18 to TRBJ2-1, with 8 bases matching TRBD2. V was pared by 2 bases and J by 4 bases, with 7 bases of the junction left unmatched. This CDR3 is built from 16 residues. Germline-derived CDR1 and CDR2 are KGHSH and LQKENI. The CDR3 coding sequence is TGTGCCAGCTCACCAGCGGACGGGAGGGGGTACAATGAGCAGTTCTTC. Translated: CASSPADGRGYNEQFF.